The next 27 T cell receptor beta chains were all read from a single sample in a study of blood T cell repertoires in COVID-19. TCRdb's table, derived via immunoSEQ multiplex PCR, lists solely in-frame clones and lacks some. Of roughly 250,000 clones in the sample, about nine tenths were seen once. Sequenced material: PBMCs or T cells enriched from blood (not recorded which). The receptor source for this set is a woman aged 18-30 years who had recovered from COVID-19.

The chain couples TRBV29-1 to TRBJ2-2; 8 bases match TRBD1. Germline CDR1 and CDR2: SQVTM and ANQGSEA. Losses at the gene ends were 5 bases for V and 5 bases for J; bases not matched to a gene: 10. The CDR3 length is 15 residues. The CDR3 DNA is TGCAGCGTTCTACTAGGACAGGGAAGTACCGGGGAGCTGTTTTTT. Protein sequence: CSVLLGQGSTGELFF.

The rearrangement uses TRBV7-6 and TRBJ2-3; 7 positions agree with TRBD2. The CDR3 totals 15 residues. Germline V lookup: CDR1 SGHVS, CDR2 FNYEAQ. V dropped 3 bases and J dropped 0; count of bases not matched to a gene: 3. The CDR3 bases are TGTGCCAGCAGCTTGGGAGGGGCTAGCACAGATACGCAGTATTTT. Encoded protein: CASSLGGASTDTQYF.

The rearrangement joins TRBV25-1 to TRBJ1-2; perhaps TRBD1 as D (6 bases). The CDR3 extends over 14 amino acids. V lost 1 base and J lost 6, with 12 bases in between. Germline assignment: CDR1 MGHDK and CDR2 SYGVNS. The CDR3 spells CASSESGRGNGYTF. In nucleotides, the CDR3 is TGTGCCAGCAGTGAATCGGGCAGGGGAAATGGCTACACCTTC.

The rearrangement joins TRBV5-6 to TRBJ2-5; the match to TRBD2 covers 8 bases. Germline lookup yields CDR1 SGHDT and CDR2 YYEEEE. The trim removed 0 bases at V and 1 base at J, leaving 2 bases unmatched. This CDR3 is 15 amino acids long. DNA for the CDR3: TGTGCCAGCAGCTTGGTTGGACTAGCCCAAGAGACCCAGTACTTC. Translation: CASSLVGLAQETQYF.

Comments on this clone: Other nucleotide sequences in the sample specify the same CDR3. CDR3 loop: CASSSRGYGYTF. The CDR3 DNA follows: TGTGCCAGCAGCTCCAGGGGCTATGGCTACACCTTC. V gene TRBV3-1 (or the pseudogene TRBV3-2) combines with J gene TRBJ1-2, with a weak D call TRBD1 (6 bases). Germline CDR1 and CDR2: LGHDT and YNNKEL (reference sequence). Trimming took off 5 bases at V and 4 bases at J, with 8 bases between the two ends. The CDR3 extends over 12 amino acids.

This chain uses TRBV7-3 with TRBJ2-1, with D possibly TRBD2 on 5 matching bases. Trimming pared 6 bases from V and 8 bases from J, leaving 17 bases between. This CDR3 is 14 amino acids long. Looked up from germline, CDR1 is SGHTA and CDR2 is FQGTGA. CDR3 residues: CASRLTSLGDEQFF. The CDR3 DNA is TGTGCCAGCAGGCTAACTAGTCTCGGCGATGAGCAGTTCTTC.

The V call is TRBV19, the J call TRBJ1-2; D unclear. Trimming stripped 6 bases from V and 0 bases from J, with 23 bases between. Germline values: CDR1 LNHDA, CDR2 SQIVND (reference sequence). This CDR3 is 18 amino acids long. In DNA, the CDR3 is TGTGCCAGTAGGATCTTAGCCACGCGTATCCTAACTAACTATGGCTACACCTTC. As protein: CASRILATRILTNYGYTF. The variable domain in full, with the rest retrieved from reference TRBV19 and TRBJ1-2, is DGGITQSPKYLFRKEGQNVTLSCEQNLNHDAMYWYRQDPGQGLRLIYYSQIVNDFQKGDIAEGYSVSREKKESFPLTVTSAQKNPTAFYLCASRILATRILTNYGYTFGSGTRLTVV.

V and J are TRBV11-1 and TRBJ1-1, with D uncertain. CDR3 length: 12 amino acids. CDR1 is SGHAT and CDR2 is FQDESV in the germline V gene (reference sequence). V dropped 2 bases and J dropped 5 bases, with 6 bases sitting between them. The CDR3 protein is CASSLRGTEAFF. The CDR3 coding sequence is TGTGCCAGCAGCTTACGGGGTACTGAAGCTTTCTTT.

The chain couples TRBV19 to TRBJ1-2; TRBD1 might be the D (5 bases). V lost 3 bases and J lost 2, with 10 bases in between. Germline lookup yields CDR1 LNHDA and CDR2 SQIVND (reference sequence). The CDR3 is 14 residues long. The DNA of the CDR3 is TGTGCCAGTAGTATCCTCGGGGGAAACTATGGCTACACCTTC. It codes for CASSILGGNYGYTF.

The gene calls are TRBV4-3 and TRBJ2-1; 9 bases are shared with TRBD2. V trimming: 1 base; J trimming: 4 bases; junction bases outside the gene matches: 5. Per germline, CDR1 LGHNA and CDR2 YSLEER. The CDR3 covers 16 residues. The CDR3 loop is CASSQVSGGSYNEQFF. As DNA, the CDR3 is TGCGCCAGCAGCCAAGTTAGCGGGGGCTCATACAATGAGCAGTTCTTC.

J is TRBJ1-1 and V is TRBV5-1, with TRBD1 matching over 8 bases. CDR3 length: 14 residues. The ends lost 3 bases at V and 5 bases at J; junction bases unmatched: 6. CDR1 is SGHRS, CDR2 YFSETQ, per germline. The CDR3 here is CASSSGQGSTEAFF. The CDR3 DNA is TGCGCCAGCAGCTCAGGACAGGGTAGTACTGAAGCTTTCTTT.

This sequence joins TRBV5-4 and TRBJ2-3, with 9 bases fitting TRBD1. CDR1 SGHNT and CDR2 YYREEE come from the germline V gene (reference sequence). This CDR3 is 13 amino acids long. Trimming removed 8 bases from V and 1 base from J; junction bases left unmatched: 2. The CDR3 loop reads CASGDRGTDTQYF. The CDR3 nucleotides are TGTGCCAGTGGGGACAGGGGCACAGATACGCAGTATTTT.

For this clone: This specimen includes other DNA sequences encoding the same CDR3. The chain is built from TRBV28 and TRBJ2-7; D not resolved. The CDR3 is 12 residues long. The V gene's germline CDR1 is MDHEN and CDR2 SYDVKM. V gave up 2 bases and J gave up 4 bases, with 6 bases separating them. CDR3 DNA: TGTGCCAGCAGTTTAGCAGGATACGAGCAGTACTTC. Translating gives CASSLAGYEQYF.

The CDR3 nucleotides read TGTGCCAGCAGTCGACAGGTCAAATACCTACTATATGGCTACACCTTC. Its translation: CASSRQVKYLLYGYTF. The chain couples TRBV6-2 or TRBV6-3 to TRBJ1-2; tentative D call: TRBD1 (6 bases). The CDR3 totals 16 residues. With 5 bases removed from V and 5 bases from J, the gap between germline ends came to 21 bases. Germline V gives CDR1 MNHEY, CDR2 SVGEGT.

This chain uses TRBV2 with TRBJ2-3; 8 bases agree with TRBD2. Trimming removed 7 bases from V and 0 bases from J; junction bases left unmatched: 9. CDR1 and CDR2 (germline): SNHLY, FYNNEI. The CDR3 runs to 16 residues. CDR3: CASTLEAGVSTDTQYF. CDR3 DNA sequence: TGTGCCAGCACCCTCGAAGCGGGGGTGAGCACAGATACGCAGTATTTT. Full variable domain (outside the CDR3, taken from reference TRBV2 and TRBJ2-3): EPEVTQTPSHQVTQMGQEVILRCVPISNHLYFYWYRQILGQKVEFLVSFYNNEISEKSEIFDDQFSVERPDGSNFTLKIRSTKLEDSAMYFCASTLEAGVSTDTQYFGPGTRLTVL.

The rearrangement uses TRBV4-2 and TRBJ2-3; 10 bases line up with TRBD2. J gave up 2 bases and V 4 bases, and 6 bases lay outside the gene matches. Germline assignment: CDR1 LGHNA and CDR2 YNFKEQ. CDR3 length: 16 amino acids. CDR3 loop: CASSLPSGGLTDTQYF. CDR3 nucleotides: TGTGCCAGCAGCCTACCTAGCGGGGGCCTCACAGATACGCAGTATTTT.

The rearrangement joins TRBV29-1 to TRBJ2-1; 9 positions agree with TRBD1. The length of the CDR3 is 12 residues. The germline V gene encodes CDR1 SQVTM and CDR2 ANQGSEA. V shed 7 bases, J shed 7 bases, and the junction held 5 bases outside the gene matches. Here the CDR3 DNA reads TGCAGCGGCAAACAGGGGGCAAATGAGCAGTTCTTC. Translation: CSGKQGANEQFF.

The V gene is TRBV12-3 or TRBV12-4, the J gene TRBJ1-2; tentatively, D is TRBD1 (6 bases). This CDR3 contains 13 residues. Trimming left V 6 bases short and J 4 bases short, with 12 bases between. CDR3 coding DNA: TGTGCCAGCAGCCCGGACAGTAGCTATGGCTACACCTTC. Translated: CASSPDSSYGYTF.

V usage is TRBV19 and J usage is TRBJ1-3; 8 nucleotides align to TRBD1. The CDR3 has 17 residues. Germline lookup yields CDR1 LNHDA and CDR2 SQIVND (reference sequence). V lost 6 bases and J lost 0; bases outside the gene matches: 10. The CDR3 region is CASRPKPGGISGNTIYF. CDR3 bases: TGTGCCAGTAGACCCAAGCCAGGGGGCATCTCTGGAAACACCATATATTTT.

This chain links TRBV28 with TRBJ1-4; no clear D gene. Trimming shortened V by 3 bases and J by 11 bases, and 7 bases separated the two germline ends. CDR3 length: 11 residues. Germline CDR1 is MDHEN and CDR2 is SYDVKM. Here the CDR3 reads CASSLWEKLFF. Here the CDR3 DNA reads TGTGCCAGCAGTTTGTGGGAGAAACTGTTTTTT.

This chain connects TRBV3-1 (or the pseudogene TRBV3-2) to TRBJ1-5; TRBD1 is a possible D gene (5 bases). This CDR3 contains 16 residues. V lost 1 base and J 4 bases, leaving 14 bases between the germline ends. Germline values: CDR1 LGHDT, CDR2 YNNKEL (reference sequence). CDR3 loop: CASSQGGLDQNQPQHF. In DNA, the CDR3 is TGTGCCAGCAGCCAAGGGGGACTCGACCAGAATCAGCCCCAGCATTTT.

This clone was recorded once. The chain couples TRBV5-1 to TRBJ2-3; maybe TRBD2 (5 bases). The CDR3 length is 14 residues. V lost 0 bases to trimming and J lost 6 bases, with 11 bases between them. Germline CDR1 is SGHRS and CDR2 is YFSETQ. DNA for the CDR3: TGCGCCAGCAGCTTGGCCAGAGGGCCCGATACGCAGTATTTT. It is translated as CASSLARGPDTQYF.

This clone was recorded a few times. This sequence joins TRBV4-1 and TRBJ1-2; D gene ambiguous. Germline loops: CDR1 MGHRA, CDR2 YSYEKL. Trimming cost V 0 bases and J 3 bases, with 23 bases left between them. The CDR3 runs 19 residues. DNA for the CDR3: TGCGCCAGCAGCCAAGAACCCCTCGGGGAAGCGGGTTACTACTATGGCTACACCTTC. It translates to CASSQEPLGEAGYYYGYTF.

V gene TRBV10-3 combines with J gene TRBJ1-1; TRBD1 might be the D (5 bases). The CDR3 has 14 residues. CDR1 is ENHRY, CDR2 SYGVKD, per germline. The germline V and J ends were trimmed by 4 bases and 5 bases, with 14 bases remaining between them. CDR3 DNA: TGTGCCATCAGTGCGGGGGATCGGGGGACTGAAGCTTTCTTT. Translated: CAISAGDRGTEAFF.

The chain couples TRBV7-3 to TRBJ2-2; perhaps TRBD2 as D (6 bases). The germline V gene encodes CDR1 SGHTA and CDR2 FQGTGA. With 5 bases removed from V and 7 bases from J, the gap between germline ends came to 32 bases. The CDR3 spans 20 residues. In DNA, the CDR3 is TGTGCCAGCAGCACCCGCCCAGGTGCCCTTAGCGGCCCTCAGGGCGGGGAGCTGTTTTTT. Amino acid sequence: CASSTRPGALSGPQGGELFF. The full variable domain, rest sourced from reference TRBV7-3 and TRBJ2-2, is GAGVSQTPSNKVTEKGKYVELRCDPISGHTALYWYRQSLGQGPEFLIYFQGTGAADDSGLPNDRFFAVRPEGSVSTLKIQRTERGDSAVYLCASSTRPGALSGPQGGELFFGEGSRLTVL.

The chain couples TRBV24-1 to TRBJ2-7; 10 nucleotides align to TRBD1. V dropped 4 bases and J dropped 4; count of bases not matched to a gene: 6. Germline CDR1 is KGHDR and CDR2 is SFDVKD. The CDR3 extends over 15 amino acids. The CDR3, as DNA: TGTGCCACCAGTGACTGGACAGGGGGGTCGTACGAGCAGTACTTC. This sequence encodes CATSDWTGGSYEQYF.

CDR3 sequence reads: CASSQDISPSYNEQFF. Here the CDR3 DNA reads TGCGCCAGCAGCCAAGATATATCCCCCTCCTACAATGAGCAGTTCTTC. The chain couples TRBV4-1 to TRBJ2-1; the D is unclear. This CDR3 has 16 amino acids. Per the germline V gene, CDR1 is MGHRA and CDR2 is YSYEKL. Trimming pared 0 bases from V and 0 bases from J, leaving 9 bases between.